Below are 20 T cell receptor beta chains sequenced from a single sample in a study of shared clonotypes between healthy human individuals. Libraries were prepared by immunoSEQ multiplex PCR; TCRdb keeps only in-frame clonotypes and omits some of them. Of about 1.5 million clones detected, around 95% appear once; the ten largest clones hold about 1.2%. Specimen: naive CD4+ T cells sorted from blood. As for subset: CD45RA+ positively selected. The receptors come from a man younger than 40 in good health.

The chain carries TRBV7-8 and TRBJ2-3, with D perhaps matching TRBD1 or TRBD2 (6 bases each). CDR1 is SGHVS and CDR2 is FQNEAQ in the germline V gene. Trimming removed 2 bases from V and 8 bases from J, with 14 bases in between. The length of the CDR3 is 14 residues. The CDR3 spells CASSLKRGAGTQYF. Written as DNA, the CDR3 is TGTGCCAGCAGCTTAAAAAGGGGGGCTGGTACGCAGTATTTT.

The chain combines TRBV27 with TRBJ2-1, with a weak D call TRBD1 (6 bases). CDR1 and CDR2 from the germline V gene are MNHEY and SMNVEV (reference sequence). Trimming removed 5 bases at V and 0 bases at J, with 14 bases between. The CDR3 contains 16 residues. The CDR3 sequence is CASSPWTASSYNEQFF. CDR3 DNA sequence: TGTGCCAGCAGTCCTTGGACAGCCAGCTCCTACAATGAGCAGTTCTTC.

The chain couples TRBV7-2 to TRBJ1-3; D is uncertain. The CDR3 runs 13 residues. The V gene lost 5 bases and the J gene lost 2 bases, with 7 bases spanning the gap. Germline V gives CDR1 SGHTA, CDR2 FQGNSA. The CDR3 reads CASSILAGNTIYF. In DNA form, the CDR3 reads TGTGCCAGCAGCATTCTGGCTGGAAACACCATATATTTT.

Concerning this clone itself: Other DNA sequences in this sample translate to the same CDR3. CDR3 residues: CSARRGETQYF. CDR3 in DNA: TGCAGTGCTAGACGTGGAGAGACCCAGTACTTC. The chain employs TRBV20-1 and TRBJ2-5, with D unresolved. In germline, CDR1 is DFQATT, CDR2 SNEGSKA (reference sequence). The CDR3 is 11 residues long. The V and J ends lost 2 bases and 4 bases respectively, with 5 bases between them.

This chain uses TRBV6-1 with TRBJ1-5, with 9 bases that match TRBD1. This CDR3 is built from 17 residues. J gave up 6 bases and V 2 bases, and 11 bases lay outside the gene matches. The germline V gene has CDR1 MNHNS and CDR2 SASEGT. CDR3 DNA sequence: TGTGCCAGCAGTGAACGTTACCGGGACAGGGTAGGTCAGCCCCAGCATTTT. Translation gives CASSERYRDRVGQPQHF.

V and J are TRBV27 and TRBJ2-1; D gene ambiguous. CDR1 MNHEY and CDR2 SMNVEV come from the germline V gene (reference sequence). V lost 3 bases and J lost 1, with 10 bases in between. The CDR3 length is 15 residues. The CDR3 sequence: CASSFLGLSYNEQFF. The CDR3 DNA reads TGTGCCAGCAGTTTCTTAGGATTATCCTACAATGAGCAGTTCTTC.

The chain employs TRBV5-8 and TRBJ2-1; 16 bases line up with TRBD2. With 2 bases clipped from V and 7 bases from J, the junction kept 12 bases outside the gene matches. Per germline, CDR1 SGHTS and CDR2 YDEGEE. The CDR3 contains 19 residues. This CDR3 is CASSFLGLAGGPSENEQFF. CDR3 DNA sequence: TGTGCCAGCAGCTTCCTGGGACTAGCGGGAGGGCCATCCGAAAATGAGCAGTTCTTC.

This CDR3 is CASSRDGASGNTIYF. DNA for the CDR3: TGCGCCAGCAGCAGGGACGGAGCTTCTGGAAACACCATATATTTT. The genes are TRBV5-1 and TRBJ1-3; D might be TRBD1 (5 bases). V lost 4 bases, J lost 1 base, and 12 bases lay in between. CDR1 and CDR2 (germline): SGHRS, YFSETQ. This CDR3 contains 15 residues.

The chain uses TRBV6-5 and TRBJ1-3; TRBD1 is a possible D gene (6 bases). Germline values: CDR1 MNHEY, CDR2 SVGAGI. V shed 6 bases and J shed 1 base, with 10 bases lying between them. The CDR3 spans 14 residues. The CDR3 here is CASRYTGSGNTIYF. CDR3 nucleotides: TGTGCCAGCAGATACACAGGGTCTGGAAACACCATATATTTT.

The CDR3 reads CATSSWTSGRTQYF. The DNA of the CDR3 is TGTGCCACCAGCTCTTGGACTAGCGGGAGGACCCAGTACTTC. The J gene is TRBJ2-5, the V gene TRBV15, with 13 bases that match TRBD2. V was pared by 5 bases and J by 7 bases, with 4 bases of the junction left unmatched. Germline CDR1 and CDR2: LNHNV and YYDKDF (reference sequence). This CDR3 region has 14 residues.

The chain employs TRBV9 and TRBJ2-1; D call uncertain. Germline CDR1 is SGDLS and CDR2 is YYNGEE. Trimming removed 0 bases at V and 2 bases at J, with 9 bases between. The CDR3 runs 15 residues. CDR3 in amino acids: CASSVEGIPYNEQFF. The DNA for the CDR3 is TGTGCCAGCAGCGTAGAAGGGATCCCCTACAATGAGCAGTTCTTC.

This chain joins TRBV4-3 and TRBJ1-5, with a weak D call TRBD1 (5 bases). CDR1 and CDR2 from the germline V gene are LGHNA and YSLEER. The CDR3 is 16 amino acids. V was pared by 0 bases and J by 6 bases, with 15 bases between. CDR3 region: CASSQELAFGAQPQHF. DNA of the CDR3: TGCGCCAGCAGCCAAGAATTGGCCTTCGGGGCTCAGCCCCAGCATTTT.

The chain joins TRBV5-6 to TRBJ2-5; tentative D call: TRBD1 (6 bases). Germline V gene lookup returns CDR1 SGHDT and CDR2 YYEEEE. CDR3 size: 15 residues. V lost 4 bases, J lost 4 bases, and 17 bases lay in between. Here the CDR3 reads CASSQRSGAGETQYF. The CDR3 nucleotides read TGTGCCAGCAGCCAACGTTCAGGGGCGGGAGAGACCCAGTACTTC.

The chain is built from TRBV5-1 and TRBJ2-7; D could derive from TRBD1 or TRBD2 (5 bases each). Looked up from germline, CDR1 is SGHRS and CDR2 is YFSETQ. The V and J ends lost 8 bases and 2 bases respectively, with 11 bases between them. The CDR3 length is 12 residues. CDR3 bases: TGCGCCAGTCGGGACGGCGCCTACGAGCAGTACTTC. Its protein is CASRDGAYEQYF.

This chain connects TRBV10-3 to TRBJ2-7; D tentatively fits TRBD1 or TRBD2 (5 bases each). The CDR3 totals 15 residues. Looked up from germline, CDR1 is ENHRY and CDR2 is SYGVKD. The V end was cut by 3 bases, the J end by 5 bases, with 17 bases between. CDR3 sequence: CAISEMEVLGHEQYF. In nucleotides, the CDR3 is TGTGCCATCAGTGAAATGGAGGTGTTGGGGCACGAGCAGTACTTC.

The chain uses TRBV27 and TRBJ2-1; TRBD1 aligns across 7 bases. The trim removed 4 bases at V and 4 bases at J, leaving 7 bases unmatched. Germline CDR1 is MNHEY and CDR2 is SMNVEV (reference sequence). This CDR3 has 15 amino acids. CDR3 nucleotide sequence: TGTGCCAGCAGTTCCCTGGGACAGTTTTACAATGAGCAGTTCTTC. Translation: CASSSLGQFYNEQFF.

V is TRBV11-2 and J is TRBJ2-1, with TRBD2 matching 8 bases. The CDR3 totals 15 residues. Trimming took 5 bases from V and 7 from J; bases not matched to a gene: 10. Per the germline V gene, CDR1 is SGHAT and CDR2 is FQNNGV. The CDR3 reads CASSGLAGSGNEQFF. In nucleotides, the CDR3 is TGTGCCAGCAGCGGCTTAGCGGGAAGTGGGAATGAGCAGTTCTTC.

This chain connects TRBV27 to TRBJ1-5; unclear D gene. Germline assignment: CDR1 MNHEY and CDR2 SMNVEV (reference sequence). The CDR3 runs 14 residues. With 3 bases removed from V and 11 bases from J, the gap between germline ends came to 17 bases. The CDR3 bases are TGTGCCAGCAGTTTCCGTCAGGCCACCGGGGCCCAGCATTTT. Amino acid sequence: CASSFRQATGAQHF.

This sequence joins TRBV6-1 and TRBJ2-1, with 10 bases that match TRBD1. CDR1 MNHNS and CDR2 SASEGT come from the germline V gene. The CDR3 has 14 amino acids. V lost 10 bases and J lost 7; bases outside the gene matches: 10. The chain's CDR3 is CAISRDRGSNEQFF. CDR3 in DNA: TGTGCCATTAGTCGGGACAGGGGCTCAAATGAGCAGTTCTTC.

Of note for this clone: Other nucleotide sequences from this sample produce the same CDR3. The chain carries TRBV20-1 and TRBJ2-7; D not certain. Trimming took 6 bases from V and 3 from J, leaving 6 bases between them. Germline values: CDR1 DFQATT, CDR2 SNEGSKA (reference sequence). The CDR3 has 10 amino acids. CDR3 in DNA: TGCAGTGCCCGCGACTACGAGCAGTACTTC. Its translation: CSARDYEQYF.